The clone carrying this TCR beta chain was observed many times. What it binds is unknown. The V gene lost 5 bases and the J gene lost 7 bases, with 17 bases spanning the gap. CDR1 PRHDT and CDR2 FYEKMQ come from the germline V gene (reference sequence). This CDR3 is 15 amino acids long. This entry is derived from a study of T cells in Graves' hyperthyroidism and ophthalmopathy. Points from the study as a whole: Researchers report that a 13 V-J model separated ophthalmopathy from stable hyperthyroidism.

There were TCR beta CDR3 regions amplified from RNA transcripts. Initially, a first-round RT-PCR of the TCR CDR3 employed the HTBI primer set. MiXCR, run by TCRdb on the multiplex PCR reads, gives a single entry per CDR3 protein. In the table there are over 200,000 distinct CDR3 sequences, about 18% of which are singletons. Graves' hyperthyroidism showing no ophthalmopathy progression within 18 months was considered stable. The source material was blood. This receptor was identified in a man aged 35 to 55 with Graves' hyperthyroidism. The rearrangement links TRBV13 to TRBJ1-4, with D maybe TRBD1 (5 bases). This CDR3 reads CASSPPGGGGEKLFF. DNA for the CDR3: TGTGCCAGCAGCCCCCCCGGGGGGGGAGGTGAAAAACTGTTTTTT.